Below, one T cell receptor (beta chain) is given with its context. Original handling: Reference gene primer amplification gave nucleated cell count estimates. Generated by immunoSEQ multiplex PCR, the TCRdb table keeps only in-frame clones and is missing some. V and J calls and clone size are as listed in that table; D and trimming were resolved from the DNA. The data contain 150,000 to 200,000 clones, around 83% of them singletons. The data were obtained in a study of blood T cell repertoires in COVID-19. Looking at the study overall: Sites in the United States, Italy and Spain provided acute and convalescent COVID-19 samples. The analysed material was cDNA or gDNA that came from T cells, B-cell-depleted T cells, or PBMCs.

Seattle patients were enrolled during active infection and followed longitudinally. This CDR3 spans 17 amino acids. The J segment lost 7 bases and the V segment lost 1 base, leaving 9 bases of the junction unmatched. Germline CDR1 LGHDT, CDR2 YNNKEL (reference sequence). This TCR was sampled from an older woman with COVID-19, enrolled during active disease. The sample taken for sequencing was peripheral blood. This sequence joins TRBV3-1 (or the pseudogene TRBV3-2) and TRBJ2-3; 12 positions agree with TRBD2. In DNA, the CDR3 is TGTGCCAGCAGCCAAGGCCGGCCGACTAGCGGGAGTTATACGCAGTATTTT. Translating it yields CASSQGRPTSGSYTQYF.